Given below is one T cell receptor (beta chain) in context. This clone was counted a few times. Its antigen remains undetermined. Base qualities are not at hand, and no much larger clone is one base apart. The CDR3 regions of human TCRbeta chains were analyzed by immunosequencing. Regarding the original processing steps: TCRs in the repertoires were matched against a reference library of SARS-CoV-2-specific TCRs that had been generated with the MIRA antigen-specificity platform. Breadth was defined as the fraction of unique TCRs that were SARS-CoV-2-associated. Depth was defined as the fraction of total T cells that were SARS-CoV-2-associated. Using the MIRA data, each spike-specific TCR was mapped to the spike region that the TCR reacts to and placed in a CD4 or CD8 class. Log10-transformed breadth and depth values were compared by one-way ANOVA with Sidak's multiple comparisons tests. TCRdb limited this immuneACCESS table to in-frame rearrangements with V and J called. A share of clones is missing; checked studies link under half to unresolved V genes, and the rest is unexplained. Clone size and V and J calls were adopted from that table, with D and trimming inferred from the DNA. This sample comprises approximately 130,000 clones, roughly 90% of them detected only once. 4.5% to 6.5% of the sample lies in the top ten.

These data belong to a study of T cell responses to AZD1222 COVID-19 vaccine (dated by TCRdb to 2020 to 2023). With respect to the entire study: TCR sequencing was performed for approximately 240 trial participants, of whom about 200 were given two doses of AZD1222 and around 25 were given two doses of MenACWY control vaccine. Enrollment into the trials was organized by age into subgroups of 18-55, 56-69 and 70-plus years, and those subgroups contained approximately 160, 26 and 62 TCR-sequenced participants, respectively.

Sample time point, as interpreted from the label and publication: about 28 days (+/-7) after the second vaccine dose. AZD1222 recipients given second doses at about 4 weeks or at about 12 weeks were pooled, since spike-specific TCR depth and breadth were not found to differ between the two schedules. Samples from vaccinated people were obtained from the UK trials COV001 and COV002, which included a single-blind randomized controlled phase 2/3 trial of AZD1222 (ChAdOx1 nCoV-19) in healthy adults. For TCRbeta chain sequencing, PBMC samples were collected from trial participants at day 0 and at day 28 after the second dose. The research as a whole found: Only five to seven AZD1222 recipients were SARS-CoV-2 seropositive at baseline, limiting conclusions about previously exposed vaccinees. The vaccine-associated CD4 TCRs covered the entire spike protein, and the dominant responses fell in regions 160-218 and 743-854. After two AZD1222 doses, spike-specific TCR breadth and depth were significantly higher than at day 0 and than in MenACWY recipients. In the small 56-69-year group, the increase in depth fell short of significance, most likely because of low power. Participants were mostly white British and included more females than males, and it was suggested by the authors that clonal diversity may have been underestimated. No day 14 peak-response samples were available, so repertoires were characterized only after the peak T cell response. Reportedly, close to half of the unique spike-specific TCRs recognized epitopes lying outside the regions that are mutated in the B.1.351 and B.1.1.7 variants.

The CDR3, from cysteine to phenylalanine, totals 15 residues. Just the 45-base CDR3 DNA is kept, in frame starting at base 1. CDR1 and CDR2 are read off the germline V gene (reference sequence) as LGHDT and YNNKEL. V trim: 4 bases; J trim: 10 bases; unmatched bases: 10. The sequence joins TRBV3-1 (or the pseudogene TRBV3-2) to TRBJ1-6; TRBD1 aligns with 7 central bases. The sample here was peripheral blood, taken 28 days after the second AZD1222 dose. This sequence was found in an adult who received the AZD1222 COVID-19 vaccine. The nucleotides read TGTGCCAGCAGCCGGGGAGGGGGCGGTGGATCACCCCTCCACTTT. The resulting protein is CASSRGGGGGSPLHF.